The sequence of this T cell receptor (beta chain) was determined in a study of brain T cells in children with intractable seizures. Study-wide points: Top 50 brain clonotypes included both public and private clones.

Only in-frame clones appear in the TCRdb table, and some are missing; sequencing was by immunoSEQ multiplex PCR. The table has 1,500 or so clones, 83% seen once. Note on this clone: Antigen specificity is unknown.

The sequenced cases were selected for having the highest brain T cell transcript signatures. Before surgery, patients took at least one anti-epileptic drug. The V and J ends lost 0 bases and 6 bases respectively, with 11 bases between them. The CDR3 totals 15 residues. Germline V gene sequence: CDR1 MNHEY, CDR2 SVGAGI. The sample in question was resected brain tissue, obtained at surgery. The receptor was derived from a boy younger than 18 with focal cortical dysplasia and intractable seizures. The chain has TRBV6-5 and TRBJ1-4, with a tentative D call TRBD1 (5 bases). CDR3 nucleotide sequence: TGTGCCAGCAGTTACTCAGGCAGGGAAGATGAAAAACTGTTTTTT. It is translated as CASSYSGREDEKLFF.